This T cell receptor beta chain stems from a study of blood T cells in healthy people across ages. Trimming cost V 1 base and J 4 bases, with 14 bases left between them. Germline V gene data show CDR1 as GTSNPN and CDR2 as SVGIG (reference sequence). The CDR3 totals 16 residues. The use of a sample-barcoded 5' primer and a J-beta primer mix characterized a second PCR of about 6 to 12 cycles. Paired-end reads containing CDR3 totaled no fewer than 3 million for each sample. TCRdb recomputed calls from the 5' RACE reads with MiXCR, one row per CDR3 protein. The table has around 1.7 million distinct CDR3 sequences, about 30% seen once; the top ten hold 7.7%. This clonotype was observed a handful of times. Donors ranged from about 6 to 90 years old and were healthy Caucasians in Russia. The study isolated at least 6.5 million PBMCs from each sample.

V and J are TRBV30 and TRBJ1-6; D remains ambiguous. The sample consisted of blood. The TCR comes from a woman in her 30s in good health. The CDR3 is CAWSDGGFNYNSPLHF. In DNA, the CDR3 is TGTGCCTGGAGTGATGGCGGATTCAATTATAATTCACCCCTCCACTTT.